This T cell receptor beta chain came from a study of post-analysis software for immune sequencing data. About the study: Multiple sclerosis in the patients followed relapsing-remitting, secondary progressive and progressive-relapsing courses. Regarding the study as a whole: There were about five TRBV segments more frequent in patients than controls, and TRBV5-6, TRBV5-1 and TRBV20-1 were among them.

The CDR3 sequence is 17 residues long. CDR1 is SGDLS, CDR2 YYNGEE, per germline. Germline trimming cut 2 bases from V and 0 bases from J; bases unmatched to any gene: 8. This clonotype was observed a handful of times. Antigen: not known. Researchers reported that TCR beta cDNA libraries carried unique molecular identifiers. TCRdb reprocessed the PCR reads via MiXCR and lists one record per CDR3 protein. The data hold some 690,000 distinct CDR3 sequences, with 55% to 60% observed a single time. This receptor was obtained from a girl aged 2-10 years with multiple sclerosis. The chain joins TRBV9 to TRBJ2-1; 7 bases line up with TRBD2. The sequencing input was blood. CDR3 sequence reads: CASSVASGGSSYNEQFF. The CDR3 bases are TGTGCCAGCAGCGTCGCCTCGGGCGGGAGCTCCTACAATGAGCAGTTCTTC.